Listed below are T cell receptor beta chains from one sample, sequenced in a study of cytomegalovirus exposure and HLA in healthy donors. Assay used: immunoSEQ multiplex PCR; TCRdb lists only in-frame clones, some missing. This table has about 140,000 clones, 85% to 90% appearing once. The sample consisted of PBMCs. The receptors originated from a young woman in good health and CMV-seropositive. Both conserved end residues are trimmed from each CDR3. Each record gives: V gene, CDR3 protein.

>TRBV6-1
ASKEFFLGTEAF
>TRBV5-1
ASSLAGLAVTGELF
>TRBV6-5
ASSYSGTSGLETQY
>TRBV5-1
ASSSGVGGQGTDEQY
>TRBV19
ASSLDRTNYGYT
>TRBV6-6
ASSYGTPYDQPQH
>TRBV6-5
ASSSRGHSTDTQY
>TRBV20-1
SANIDTQY
>TRBV27
ASAERLGETQY
>TRBV6-1
ASSGSGRDYEQY
>TRBV28
ASSLGGRQGLGYT
>TRBV19
ASNPTGLRTGELF
>TRBV5-3
ARSLASANEQF
>TRBV11-3
ASSLSGSTDTQY
>TRBV7-2
ASTGRAYEQY
>TRBV11-2
ASSLDRGYEAF
>TRBV28
ASSLGSGLTGELF
>TRBV4-2
ASSQVGRGRIYGYT
>TRBV9
ASSQRTSGGYGSYNEQF
>TRBV11-2
ASSASTGGSGQY
>TRBV5-1
ASSLAPGQGAGYGYT
>TRBV18
ASSPRDLNTEAF
>TRBV6-5
ASSYGGLIYNEQF